This note documents a single T cell receptor (beta chain) sequence. Its antigen is still unknown. This CDR3 has 18 amino acids. The germline V gene encodes CDR1 LGHDT and CDR2 YNNKEL (reference sequence). V gave up 2 bases and J gave up 9 bases; unmatched junction bases: 13. The data are from a study of T cells in Graves' hyperthyroidism and ophthalmopathy. Overall study context: Before treatment of any kind, peripheral blood was taken at initial diagnosis.

Around 10 ml of fresh peripheral blood supplied the PBMCs. TCR beta CDR3 regions were amplified from RNA. The TCR CDR3 was amplified in a first-round RT-PCR using the HTBI primer set. TCRdb reprocessed the multiplex PCR reads via MiXCR and lists one record per CDR3 protein. Of 250,000 to 350,000 distinct CDR3 sequences detected, around 22% appear once; the ten largest clones hold under 65%. The study's findings and limits: Most thyroid clonotypes that were expanded above 0.001 also turned up in blood. Classification by a 13 V-J model distinguished ophthalmopathy from stable hyperthyroidism.

The sequenced sample consisted of blood. The V gene is TRBV3-1, the J gene TRBJ2-1; 13 positions match TRBD2. The receptor was isolated from a young man with Graves' ophthalmopathy. CDR3 in amino acids: CASSQRLPGLAGVVEQFF. The CDR3 DNA is TGTGCCAGCAGCCAAAGGCTTCCAGGACTAGCGGGAGTGGTTGAGCAGTTCTTC.